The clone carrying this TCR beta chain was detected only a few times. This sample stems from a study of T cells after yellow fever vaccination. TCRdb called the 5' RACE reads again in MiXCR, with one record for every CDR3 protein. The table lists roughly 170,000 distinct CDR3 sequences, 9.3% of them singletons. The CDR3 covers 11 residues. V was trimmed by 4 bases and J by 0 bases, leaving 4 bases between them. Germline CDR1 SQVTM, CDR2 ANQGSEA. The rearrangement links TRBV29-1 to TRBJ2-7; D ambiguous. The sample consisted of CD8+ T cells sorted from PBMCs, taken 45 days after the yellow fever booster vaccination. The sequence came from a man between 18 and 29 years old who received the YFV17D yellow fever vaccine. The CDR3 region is CSVVGSYEQYF. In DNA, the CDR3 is TGCAGCGTTGTGGGCTCCTACGAGCAGTACTTC.